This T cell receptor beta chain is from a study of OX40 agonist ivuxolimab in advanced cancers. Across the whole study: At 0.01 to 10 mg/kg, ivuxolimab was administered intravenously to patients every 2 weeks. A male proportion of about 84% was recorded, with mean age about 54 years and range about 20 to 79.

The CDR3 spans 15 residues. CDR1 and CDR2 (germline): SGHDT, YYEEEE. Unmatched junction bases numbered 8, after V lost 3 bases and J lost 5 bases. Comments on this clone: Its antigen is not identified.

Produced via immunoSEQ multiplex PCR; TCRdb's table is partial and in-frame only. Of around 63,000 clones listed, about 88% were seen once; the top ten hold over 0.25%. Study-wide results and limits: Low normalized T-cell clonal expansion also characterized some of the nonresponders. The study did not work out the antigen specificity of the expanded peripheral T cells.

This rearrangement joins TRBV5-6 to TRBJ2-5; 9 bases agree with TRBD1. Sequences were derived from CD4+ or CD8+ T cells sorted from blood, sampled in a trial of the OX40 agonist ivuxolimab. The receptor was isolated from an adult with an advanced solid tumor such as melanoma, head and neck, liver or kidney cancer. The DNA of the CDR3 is TGTGCCAGCAGCTCTTGGGACAGGGTGGGGGAGACCCAGTACTTC. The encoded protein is CASSSWDRVGETQYF. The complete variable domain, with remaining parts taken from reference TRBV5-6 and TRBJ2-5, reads DAGVTQSPTHLIKTRGQQVTLRCSPKSGHDTVSWYQQALGQGPQFIFQYYEEEERQRGNFPDRFSGHQFPNYSSELNVNALLLGDSALYLCASSSWDRVGETQYFGPGTRLLVL.